A selection of T cell receptor beta chains follows, all from one sample in a study of blood T cells in healthy people across ages. A single record per CDR3 protein comes from TCRdb applying MiXCR to the 5' RACE reads. Of approximately 730,000 distinct CDR3 sequences in the sample, about 40% were seen once. Material for sequencing was blood. These receptors came from a woman aged 55-70 years in good health. CDR3s include the opening cysteine and the closing phenylalanine or tryptophan.

V gene: TRBV7-2; J gene: TRBJ2-1; CDR3 protein: CASSLKSGTSGRNEQFF
V gene: TRBV6-1; J gene: TRBJ2-3; CDR3 protein: CASRTAGATDTQYF
V gene: TRBV20-1; J gene: TRBJ1-6; CDR3 protein: CSARDRRGQGNSPLHF
V gene: TRBV5-1; J gene: TRBJ1-1; CDR3 protein: CASSLAWPGGTEAFF
V gene: TRBV6-2/TRBV6-3; J gene: TRBJ2-7; CDR3 protein: CASTHGGFPPYEQYF
V gene: TRBV30; J gene: TRBJ1-1; CDR3 protein: CACKTRGQMNTEAFF
V gene: TRBV12-3/TRBV12-4; J gene: TRBJ2-3; CDR3 protein: CASRTLVGLAGFTDTQYF
V gene: TRBV6-2/TRBV6-3; J gene: TRBJ2-5; CDR3 protein: CASSYAQEETQYF
V gene: TRBV3-1; J gene: TRBJ2-3; CDR3 protein: CASSQGAGGPGTDTQYF
V gene: TRBV29-1; J gene: TRBJ1-1; CDR3 protein: CSVQGMNTEAFF
V gene: TRBV4-2; J gene: TRBJ1-2; CDR3 protein: CASSQGRGYTF
V gene: TRBV12-5; J gene: TRBJ2-3; CDR3 protein: CASGLEGFTDTQYF
V gene: TRBV7-2; J gene: TRBJ2-5; CDR3 protein: CASSLPTDQETQYF
V gene: TRBV6-5; J gene: TRBJ2-5; CDR3 protein: CASSYSWGAREETQYF
V gene: TRBV10-3; J gene: TRBJ2-7; CDR3 protein: CAITGDYEQYF
V gene: TRBV7-3; J gene: TRBJ2-2; CDR3 protein: CASSLKGGTGANTGELFF
V gene: TRBV4-2; J gene: TRBJ2-7; CDR3 protein: CASSQGGRDLGGYEQYF
V gene: TRBV4-3; J gene: TRBJ1-2; CDR3 protein: CASSQDFPRPNYGYTF
V gene: TRBV5-1; J gene: TRBJ1-1; CDR3 protein: CASSRTGGTKNTEAFF
V gene: TRBV20-1; J gene: TRBJ2-1; CDR3 protein: CSAPGTSGSNEQFF
V gene: TRBV5-1; J gene: TRBJ2-3; CDR3 protein: CASSLVAGDITDTQYF
V gene: TRBV6-1; J gene: TRBJ2-1; CDR3 protein: CASKDLAYNEQFF
V gene: TRBV7-9; J gene: NA; CDR3 protein: CASSSTGDRTDEQYF
V gene: TRBV7-2; J gene: TRBJ2-7; CDR3 protein: CASSSGNPQLAQYF
V gene: TRBV7-6; J gene: TRBJ2-1; CDR3 protein: CASSLTWRGPYNEQFF
V gene: TRBV2; J gene: TRBJ1-6; CDR3 protein: CASSERKDRGNSPLHF
V gene: TRBV5-1; J gene: TRBJ2-3; CDR3 protein: CASSSGGDEDTQYF
V gene: TRBV27; J gene: TRBJ2-5; CDR3 protein: CASSLPVGLATETQYF
V gene: TRBV20-1; J gene: NA; CDR3 protein: CSATSGGLYEQYF
V gene: TRBV7-2; J gene: TRBJ2-7; CDR3 protein: CASSLVFEAFHEQYF
V gene: TRBV24-1; J gene: TRBJ2-3; CDR3 protein: CATSDFGGTENTDTRYF
V gene: TRBV4-3; J gene: TRBJ2-7; CDR3 protein: CASSQVGGAHEQYF
V gene: TRBV12-3/TRBV12-4; J gene: TRBJ2-7; CDR3 protein: CASSLRTSGIDQYF
V gene: TRBV7-2; J gene: TRBJ2-1; CDR3 protein: CASSPEVGSGDNYNEQFF
V gene: TRBV11-2; J gene: TRBJ2-5; CDR3 protein: CASSFGTSGRLYF